One and the same sample provided the 5 T cell receptor beta chains below, sequenced in a study of metastatic and nonmetastatic thyroid tumors. From the PCR reads, TCRdb re-called clones with MiXCR. Of under 95,000 clones in the sample, approximately 11% were seen once. Patients had received no treatment of any kind before thyroid surgery. The specimen was blood. The origin of the receptors is a female donor with papillary thyroid cancer or a benign thyroid nodule (not recorded which). Some clones in this sample may be carry-over from other donors' samples.

DNA for the CDR3: TGTGCCAGCAGCCAAGCCGGAGTCGCCGGGGAGCTGTTTTTT. It codes for CASSQAGVAGELFF. The chain couples TRBV3-1 to TRBJ2-2; D is unresolved. V was cut by 1 base and J by 6 bases, with 9 bases left in between. The germline V gene has CDR1 LGHDT and CDR2 YNNKEL (reference sequence). CDR3 length equals 14 residues.

This clone has at least ten counts. The chain is built from TRBV20-1 and TRBJ2-1; 8 nucleotides align to TRBD2. The CDR3 length is 17 residues. The V gene's germline CDR1 is DFQATT and CDR2 SNEGSKA (reference sequence). V trimming: 1 base; J trimming: 1 base; junction bases outside the gene matches: 9. The CDR3, as DNA: TGCAGTGCTAGAGCCCGCCGGCTAGCGGGTTCCTACAATGAGCAGTTCTTC. It translates to CSARARRLAGSYNEQFF.

This clone has ten or more counts. The genes are TRBV6-2 or TRBV6-3 and TRBJ2-4, with unresolved D. The V gene's germline CDR1 is MNHEY and CDR2 SVGEGT. This CDR3 has 20 residues. Deletions cut 1 base from V and 1 base from J, with 23 bases between. CDR3 sequence: CASSYLLLVGVDGAKNIQYF. The DNA of the CDR3 is TGTGCCAGCAGTTACTTGCTTTTGGTTGGGGTTGACGGGGCCAAAAACATTCAGTACTTC.

This clone has just a few counts. V gene TRBV27 combines with J gene TRBJ2-5; no definite D call. From germline, CDR1 is MNHEY and CDR2 SMNVEV (reference sequence). The CDR3 extends over 12 amino acids. V was pared by 2 bases and J by 11 bases, with 12 bases between. The DNA of the CDR3 is TGTGCCAGCAGTTTAAACGGAGTGGGACAGTACTTC. Its translation is CASSLNGVGQYF.

This clone was detected many times. The V call is TRBV28, the J call TRBJ2-7; 11 bases match TRBD1. Germline loops: CDR1 MDHEN, CDR2 SYDVKM. The CDR3 contains 11 residues. The ends lost 6 bases at V and 10 bases at J; junction bases unmatched: 2. For the CDR3, the DNA is TGTGCCAGCAGGGACAGGGGGCGACAGTACTTC. Translated, it gives CASRDRGRQYF.